These 8 T cell receptor beta chains were all obtained from the same sample, sequenced in a study of CD8+ T cells in alopecia areata. Following extraction, RNA underwent reverse transcription to cDNA, which served as the sequencing template. Profiled with immunoSEQ multiplex PCR; TCRdb holds only in-frame clones, not every one. The table includes around 210,000 clones, less than 65% detected once. The sample's treatment: oral pan-JAK inhibitor, 5-10 mg twice daily. Sequenced material: CD4+ T cells sorted from blood, taken at week 4, from a patient treated with tofacitinib. These receptors were collected from a human donor with alopecia areata.

In its sample, this clone was seen a few times. Here the CDR3 reads CASSQGRGQEQYF. As DNA, the CDR3 is TGCGCCAGCAGCCAAGGAAGGGGGCAAGAGCAGTACTTC. The rearrangement uses TRBV4-3 and TRBJ2-7; 7 nucleotides match TRBD1. J lost 7 bases, V lost 1 base, and 4 bases had no gene match. This CDR3 spans 13 amino acids. Germline values: CDR1 LGHNA, CDR2 YSLEER.

The chain has TRBV4-3 and TRBJ2-3, with 7 positions matching TRBD2. This CDR3 contains 17 residues. Germline values: CDR1 LGHNA, CDR2 YSLEER. The ends lost 1 base at V and 3 bases at J; junction bases unmatched: 10. The CDR3 reads CASSQGPGGSGTDTQYF. The CDR3 DNA sequence: TGCGCCAGCAGCCAAGGTCCCGGGGGGTCCGGAACAGATACGCAGTATTTT.

The chain recombines TRBV6-1 with TRBJ2-7, with TRBD1 as a possible D gene (6 bases). Trimming took 7 bases from V and 2 from J, leaving 12 bases between them. Germline CDR1 is MNHNS and CDR2 is SASEGT. The CDR3 extends over 13 amino acids. For the CDR3, the DNA is TGTGCCAGCACTGGGACATATCCCTACGAGCAGTACTTC. Protein: CASTGTYPYEQYF.

This chain connects TRBV29-1 to TRBJ1-1; D remains unclear. This CDR3 region has 11 residues. Germline assignment: CDR1 SQVTM and CDR2 ANQGSEA. The V and J ends lost 6 bases and 7 bases respectively, with 12 bases between them. In nucleotides, the CDR3 is TGCAGCGTCGGCGAGGAATTTGAAGCTTTCTTT. The encoded protein is CSVGEEFEAFF.

This chain uses TRBV5-1 with TRBJ2-5; 7 nucleotides align to TRBD2. The J segment lost 5 bases and the V segment lost 0 bases, leaving 7 bases of the junction unmatched. CDR1 is SGHRS, CDR2 YFSETQ, per germline. The CDR3 loop spans 15 amino acids. For the CDR3, the DNA is TGCGCCAGCAGCTTGGGTACTAGCGAAACGGAGACCCAGTACTTC. Encoded protein: CASSLGTSETETQYF.

This clone is termed medium-sized. The chain combines TRBV29-1 with TRBJ1-1, with D maybe TRBD1 (5 bases). The CDR3 length is 13 residues. V was trimmed by 5 bases and J by 0 bases, leaving 10 bases between them. Germline V gene sequence: CDR1 SQVTM, CDR2 ANQGSEA. CDR3 sequence reads: CSVRRQLNTEAFF. CDR3 DNA: TGCAGCGTTCGGCGACAGCTGAACACTGAAGCTTTCTTT. Using reference TRBV29-1 and TRBJ1-1 for the parts outside the CDR3, the full variable domain is SAVISQKPSRDICQRGTSLTIQCQVDSQVTMMFWYRQQPGQSLTLIATANQGSEATYESGFVIDKFPISRPNLTFSTLTVSNMSPEDSSIYLCSVRRQLNTEAFFGQGTRLTVV.

J is TRBJ2-6 and V is TRBV30; no reliable D call. The CDR3 loop spans 15 amino acids. Trimming took 0 bases from V and 1 from J, leaving 7 bases between them. Germline V CDR1 and CDR2: GTSNPN, SVGIG (reference sequence). The CDR3 spells CAWSVIGSGANVLTF. The CDR3 region has the DNA TGTGCCTGGAGTGTCATTGGGTCTGGGGCCAACGTCCTGACTTTC.

The genes are TRBV6-5 and TRBJ2-7; D remains ambiguous. V lost 5 bases and J lost 0, with 14 bases in between. CDR3 length equals 15 residues. Germline V gene lookup returns CDR1 MNHEY and CDR2 SVGAGI. The CDR3 region is CASSRNLWSSYEQYF. The CDR3 coding sequence is TGTGCCAGCAGTAGAAATCTTTGGAGCTCCTACGAGCAGTACTTC.